This T cell receptor (beta chain) is drawn from a study of blood T cell repertoires in COVID-19. Methods used by the authors: Reference gene primer amplification gave estimated nucleated cell counts. Clones were read by immunoSEQ multiplex PCR, and TCRdb kept only the in-frame ones, dropping some. The DNA was the basis for D and trimming; V, J and clone size are from that table. The data show over 45,000 clones, with around 86% seen just once and 5% to 7% held by the top ten. The sequencing input was peripheral blood. This TCR was sampled from a man over 45 with active COVID-19.

CDR3 sequence reads: CASLERNTEAFF. The CDR3 region has the DNA TGTGCCAGCCTAGAGAGGAACACTGAAGCTTTCTTT. The chain uses TRBV19 and TRBJ1-1, with D hard to call. CDR3 length: 12 residues. The ends were cut back, 9 bases at V and 1 base at J, with 9 bases in the middle. The germline V gene encodes CDR1 LNHDA and CDR2 SQIVND (reference sequence). Using reference TRBV19 and TRBJ1-1 for the parts outside the CDR3, the full variable domain is DGGITQSPKYLFRKEGQNVTLSCEQNLNHDAMYWYRQDPGQGLRLIYYSQIVNDFQKGDIAEGYSVSREKKESFPLTVTSAQKNPTAFYLCASLERNTEAFFGQGTRLTVV.